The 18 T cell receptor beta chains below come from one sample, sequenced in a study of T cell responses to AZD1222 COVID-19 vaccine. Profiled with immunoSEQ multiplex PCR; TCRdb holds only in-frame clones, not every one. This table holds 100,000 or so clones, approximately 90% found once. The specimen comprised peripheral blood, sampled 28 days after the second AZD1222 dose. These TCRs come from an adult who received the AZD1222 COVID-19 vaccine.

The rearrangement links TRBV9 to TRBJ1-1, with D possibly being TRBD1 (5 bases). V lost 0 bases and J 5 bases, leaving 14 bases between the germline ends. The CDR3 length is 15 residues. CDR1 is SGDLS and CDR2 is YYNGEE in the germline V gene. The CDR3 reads CASSVVRDGGTEAFF. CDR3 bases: TGTGCCAGCAGCGTAGTCAGGGACGGCGGGACTGAAGCTTTCTTT.

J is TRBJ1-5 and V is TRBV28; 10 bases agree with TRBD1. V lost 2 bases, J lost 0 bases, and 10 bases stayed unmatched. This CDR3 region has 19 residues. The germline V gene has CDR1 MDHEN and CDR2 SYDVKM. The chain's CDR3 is CASSLIRQGAARSNQPQHF. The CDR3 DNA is TGTGCCAGCAGTTTAATTCGACAGGGGGCTGCTCGTAGCAATCAGCCCCAGCATTTT.

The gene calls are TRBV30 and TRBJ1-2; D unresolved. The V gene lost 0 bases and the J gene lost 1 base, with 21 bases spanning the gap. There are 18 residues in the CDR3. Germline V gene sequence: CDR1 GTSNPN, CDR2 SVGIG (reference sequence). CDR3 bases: TGTGCCTGGAGTGTTCTTCGCGGGGTCTCCCAATTTAACTATGGCTACACCTTC. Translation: CAWSVLRGVSQFNYGYTF.

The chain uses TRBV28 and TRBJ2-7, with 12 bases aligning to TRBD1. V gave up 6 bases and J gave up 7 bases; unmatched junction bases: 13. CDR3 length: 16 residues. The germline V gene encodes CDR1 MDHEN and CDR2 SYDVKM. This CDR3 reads CASRDLAGQGANEQYF. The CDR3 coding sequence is TGTGCCAGCAGGGACCTAGCGGGACAGGGGGCTAATGAGCAGTACTTC.

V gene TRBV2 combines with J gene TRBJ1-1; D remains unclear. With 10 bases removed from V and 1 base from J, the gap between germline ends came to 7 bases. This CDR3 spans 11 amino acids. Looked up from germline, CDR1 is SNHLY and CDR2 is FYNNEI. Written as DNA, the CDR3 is TGTGCCACGTGGACGAACACTGAAGCTTTCTTT. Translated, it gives CATWTNTEAFF.

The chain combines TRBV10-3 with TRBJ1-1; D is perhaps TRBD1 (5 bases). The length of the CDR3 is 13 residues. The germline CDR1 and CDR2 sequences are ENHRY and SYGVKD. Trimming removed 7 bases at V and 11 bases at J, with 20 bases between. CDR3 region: CAIISAVGDRAFF. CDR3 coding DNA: TGTGCCATCATTAGCGCCGTGGGGGATCGTGCTTTCTTT.

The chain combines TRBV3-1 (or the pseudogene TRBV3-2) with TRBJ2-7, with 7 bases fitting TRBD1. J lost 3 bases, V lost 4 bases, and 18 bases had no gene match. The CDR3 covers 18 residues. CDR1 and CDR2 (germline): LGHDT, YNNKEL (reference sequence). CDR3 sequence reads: CASSRSQSTRQGVYEQYF. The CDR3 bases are TGTGCCAGCAGCCGAAGCCAGTCGACAAGACAGGGCGTCTACGAGCAGTACTTC.

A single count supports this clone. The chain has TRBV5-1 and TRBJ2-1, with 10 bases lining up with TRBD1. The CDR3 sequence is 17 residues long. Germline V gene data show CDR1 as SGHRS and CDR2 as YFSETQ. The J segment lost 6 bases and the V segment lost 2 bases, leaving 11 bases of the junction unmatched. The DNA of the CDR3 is TGCGCCAGCAGCTTTTCAGACAGGGGGCTATCATTCAATGAGCAGTTCTTC. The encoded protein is CASSFSDRGLSFNEQFF. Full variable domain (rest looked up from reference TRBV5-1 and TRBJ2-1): KAGVTQTPRYLIKTRGQQVTLSCSPISGHRSVSWYQQTPGQGLQFLFEYFSETQRNKGNFPGRFSGRQFSNSRSEMNVSTLELGDSALYLCASSFSDRGLSFNEQFFGPGTRLTVL.

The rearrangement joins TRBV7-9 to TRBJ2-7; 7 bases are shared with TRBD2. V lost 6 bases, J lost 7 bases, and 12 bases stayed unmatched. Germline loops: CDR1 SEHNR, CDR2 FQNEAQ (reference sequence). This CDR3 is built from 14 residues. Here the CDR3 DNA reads TGTGCCAGCAGGGGAGGGATTTCAGGTGATGAGCAGTACTTC. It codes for CASRGGISGDEQYF.

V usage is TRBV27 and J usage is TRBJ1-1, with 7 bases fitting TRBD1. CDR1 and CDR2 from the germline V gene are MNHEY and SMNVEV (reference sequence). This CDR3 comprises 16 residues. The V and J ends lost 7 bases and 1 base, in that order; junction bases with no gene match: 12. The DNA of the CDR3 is TGTGCCAGCACCGCCCGAGCGGGACAGTCGAACACTGAAGCTTTCTTT. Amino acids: CASTARAGQSNTEAFF.

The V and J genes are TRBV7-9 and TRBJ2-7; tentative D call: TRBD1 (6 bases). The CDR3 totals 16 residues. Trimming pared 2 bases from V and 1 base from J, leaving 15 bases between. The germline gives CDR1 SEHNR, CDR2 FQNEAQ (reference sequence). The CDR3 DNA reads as TGTGCCAGCAGCTTAATACGGGACACTTTATCCTACGAGCAGTACTTC. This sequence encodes CASSLIRDTLSYEQYF.

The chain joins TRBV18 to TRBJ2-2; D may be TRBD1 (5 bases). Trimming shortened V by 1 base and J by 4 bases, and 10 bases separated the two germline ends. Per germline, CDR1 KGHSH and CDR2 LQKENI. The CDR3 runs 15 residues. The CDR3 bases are TGTGCCAGCTCACCACAGGGGTGGAGCACCGGGGAGCTGTTTTTT. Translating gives CASSPQGWSTGELFF.

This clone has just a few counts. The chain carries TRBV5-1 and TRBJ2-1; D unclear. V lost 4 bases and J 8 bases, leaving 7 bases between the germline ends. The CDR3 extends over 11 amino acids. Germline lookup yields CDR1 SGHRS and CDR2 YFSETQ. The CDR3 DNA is TGCGCCAGCAGCGCCTCATATGAGCAGTTCTTC. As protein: CASSASYEQFF.

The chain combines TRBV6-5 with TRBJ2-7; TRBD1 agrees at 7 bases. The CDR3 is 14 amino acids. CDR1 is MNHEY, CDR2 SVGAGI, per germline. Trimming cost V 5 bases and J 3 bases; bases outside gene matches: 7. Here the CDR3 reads CASSNPGQSYEQYF. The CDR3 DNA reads TGTGCCAGCAGTAATCCGGGACAGAGCTACGAGCAGTACTTC.

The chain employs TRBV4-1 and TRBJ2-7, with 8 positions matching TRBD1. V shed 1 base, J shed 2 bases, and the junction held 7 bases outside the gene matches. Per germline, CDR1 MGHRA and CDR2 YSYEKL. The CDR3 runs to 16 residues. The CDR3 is CASSQVVGQGPYEQYF. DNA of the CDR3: TGCGCCAGCAGCCAAGTCGTAGGACAGGGTCCCTACGAGCAGTACTTC.

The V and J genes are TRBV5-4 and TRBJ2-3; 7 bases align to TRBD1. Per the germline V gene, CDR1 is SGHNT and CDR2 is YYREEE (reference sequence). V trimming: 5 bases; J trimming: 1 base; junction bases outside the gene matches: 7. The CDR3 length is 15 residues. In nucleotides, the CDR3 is TGTGCCAGCAGTTTCTCCGGGACAGGCACAGATACGCAGTATTTT. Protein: CASSFSGTGTDTQYF.

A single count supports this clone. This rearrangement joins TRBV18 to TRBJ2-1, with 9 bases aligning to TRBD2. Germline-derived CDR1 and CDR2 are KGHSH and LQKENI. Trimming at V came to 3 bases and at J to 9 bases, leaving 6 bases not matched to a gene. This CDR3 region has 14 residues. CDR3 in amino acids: CASSPRTSESEQFF. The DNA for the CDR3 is TGTGCCAGCTCACCTCGGACTAGCGAAAGTGAGCAGTTCTTC.

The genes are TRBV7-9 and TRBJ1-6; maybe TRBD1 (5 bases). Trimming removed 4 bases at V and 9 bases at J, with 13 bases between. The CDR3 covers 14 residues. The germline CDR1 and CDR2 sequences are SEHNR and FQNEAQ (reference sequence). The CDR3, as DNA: TGTGCCAGCAGCTCCGAGGGGAAGGGTTCACCCCTCCACTTT. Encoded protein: CASSSEGKGSPLHF.